The following is a TCR beta chain sequence with its context. Its recognized antigen is unknown. One base away there is no much larger clone; base qualities are not given. Healthy HIV-negative adults with no recently reported acute infections or vaccinations were included as donors. Only Caucasian adults living in Nashville, Tennessee, USA were represented among the donors. CD4+ T cells were enriched by magnetic negative selection, after which naive cells were positively selected on CD45RA and the negative fraction was taken as the memory subset. After blood collection by leukapheresis, PBMCs were isolated using Ficoll-Histopaque density gradient centrifugation and then cryopreserved in the vapor phase of liquid nitrogen. Analytical flow cytometry was used to check the purity and quantity of every magnetically sorted T cell population. Genomic DNA was isolated from every sorted fraction and measured by UV absorbance on a Nanodrop 2000c.

TCR CDR3 regions were amplified from genomic DNA by multiplex PCR using the deep immunoSEQ assay. Extracted genomic DNA from each cell subset was distributed evenly across all wells of several immunoSEQ 96-well plates, and each plate was treated as a replicate. For sorted subsets, 200 ng of genomic DNA, equivalent to some 33,000 T cell genomes, went into each replicate PCR. The purified libraries were quantified using a Qubit 3.0 fluorometer, sized with a Bioanalyzer 2100, and then quantified again using the KAPA Library Quantification kit. A separate single-read 150-cycle Illumina NextSeq 550 flow cell was used to sequence each immunoSEQ 96-well plate. The published analysis was carried out like this. The immunoSEQ output contained only junctional sequences without quality scores, so filtering could not match that applied to full-length reads. Sequences were annotated with PyIR, a Python wrapper for IgBLAST v1.9, using IMGT germline references to assign V/J genes and CDR3. Reads with weak V/J assignments (E-value above 1e-6), missing CDR3, stop codons, out-of-frame junctions, or ambiguous translated residues were removed. V3J clonotypes were defined by identical inferred V gene, J gene, and CDR3 amino acid sequence. Percentage overlap between repertoires was computed as shared unique clonotypes divided by the size of the smaller repertoire. Repertoire richness was assessed with RTK rarefaction, the Chao1 estimator, and Recon v2.1 estimates of unobserved clonotypes. Generation probabilities were computed with OLGA for all TCRbeta clonotypes obtained by the gDNA method from four donors. TCRdb limited this immuneACCESS table to in-frame rearrangements with V and J called. A share of clones is missing; checked studies link under half to unresolved V genes, and the rest is unexplained. The V and J calls and clone size were taken over from that table, and D and trimming were inferred from the DNA. The sample contains under 1,900,000 clones, around 98.5% of them found a single time. The top ten hold roughly 0.36% of the sample.

The record originates from a study of shared clonotypes between healthy human individuals (dated by TCRdb to between 2020 and 2021). Looking at the study overall: Two women and a few men aged 18 to 49 years were included in the cohort. For each donor, CD4 naive and CD4 memory were each given three plates, CD8 naive was given two plates, and CD8 memory was given one plate. To estimate repertoire size and how much clonotype sharing occurs between individuals, the study deeply sequenced the blood TCR repertoires of a handful of healthy adults. Libraries were prepared and TCR repertoires were sequenced by different laboratories using diverse techniques, in order to increase sequencing depth and limit assay-specific biases. Per donor, leukapheresis produced somewhere between about 0.8 and 9 billion PBMCs.

Cut back by 6 bases and 4 bases, the V and J ends lie 10 bases apart. Sequences SNHLY (CDR1) and FYNNEI (CDR2) are obtained from the germline V gene. The CDR3 spans 13 residues, from the cysteine through the phenylalanine. The DNA shown is the 39-base CDR3, in frame from base 1. What the work shows at the level of the full study, not this receptor alone: Pairwise subsampling led to the expectation that sequencing depth would affect the degree of clonotype sharing among donors. Naive subsets generally had larger estimated clonotype richness than memory subsets. Even with the large sequencing depth, rarefaction of the sorted-subset datasets indicated that sequencing was incomplete. When four donors were compared, the shared fraction of clonotypes was 5% to 6.5% for naive CD4, roughly 3.3% for naive CD8, 2% to 2.5% for memory CD4, and 0.4% for memory CD8. The small number of donors limited the genetic and exposure-history diversity represented. Compared with non-shared clonotypes, the clonotypes found in all four sorted-subset donors had higher generation probabilities. Sampling was restricted to blood, and TCR repertoires in tissue are likely to differ from TCR repertoires in blood.

The clonotype comes from a man aged 30-40 years in good health. Recombination linked TRBV2 to TRBJ2-1, with no confidently assigned D gene. Source material: naive CD4+ T cells sorted from blood. What this sample's cell subset or site label stands for: CD45RA+ positively selected. The nucleotide sequence is given as TGTGCCAGCAGGTTTAGGGATTACAATGAGCAGTTCTTC. It codes for CASRFRDYNEQFF.